Listed below are T cell receptor beta chains from one sample, sequenced in a study of T cells and Merkel cell carcinoma outcomes. The table came from immunoSEQ multiplex PCR; TCRdb's copy has only in-frame clones and leaves some out. The table includes around 1,500 clones, around nine tenths detected once. Specimen: tumor tissue from Merkel cell carcinoma. Receptors were obtained from a human donor with Merkel cell carcinoma. CDR3s include the opening cysteine and the closing phenylalanine or tryptophan. A D gene is named only where the DNA matches it firmly. Clone size appears in some rows only: once, few, many, or a class for an expanded clone.

v_gene	d_gene	j_gene	abundance	CDR3aa	CDR3nt
TRBV5-6	TRBD2	TRBJ2-7	.	CASSLEGTSGHLQQYF	TGTGCCAGCAGCTTGGAGGGGACTAGCGGACATCTCCAGCAGTACTTC
TRBV18	.	TRBJ2-7	.	CASSPVVSSYEQYF	TGTGCCAGCTCACCGGTGGTGAGCTCCTACGAGCAGTACTTC
TRBV7-9	.	TRBJ2-2	.	CASSSRGAGELFF	TGTGCCAGCAGCTCTAGGGGAGCCGGGGAGCTGTTTTTT
TRBV6-5	TRBD1	TRBJ2-2	once	CASRRQGNQEGELFF	TGTGCCAGCAGGCGACAGGGGAACCAGGAAGGGGAGCTGTTTTTT
TRBV14	TRBD1	TRBJ2-1	.	CASRRGRENEQFF	TGTGCCAGCAGGAGGGGGCGCGAAAATGAGCAGTTCTTC
TRBV7-9	TRBD1	TRBJ1-4	.	CASSPEDRSNEKLFF	TGTGCCAGCAGCCCAGAGGACAGGTCTAATGAAAAATTGTTTTTT
TRBV29-1	.	TRBJ1-1	.	CSVGQANTEAFF	TGCAGCGTTGGACAGGCAAACACTGAAGCTTTCTTT
TRBV9	.	TRBJ1-6	.	CASSARDPANSPLHF	TGTGCCAGCAGCGCGAGGGACCCCGCTAATTCACCCCTCCACTTT
TRBV7-9	TRBD2	TRBJ2-7	.	CASSLGGLGGGAHEQYF	TGTGCCAGCAGCTTAGGGGGACTCGGCGGGGGGGCCCACGAGCAGTACTTC
TRBV15	.	TRBJ1-3	.	CATSNRGGSGNTIYF	TGTGCCACCAGCAACCGGGGGGGATCTGGAAACACCATATATTTT
TRBV7-2	.	TRBJ2-7	.	CASSSGDRYEQYF	TGTGCCAGCAGCTCCGGGGACCGCTACGAGCAGTACTTC
TRBV10-3	.	TRBJ2-7	.	CAINPFPYEQYF	TGTGCCATCAATCCTTTCCCCTACGAGCAGTACTTC
TRBV2	.	TRBJ1-6	.	CASQPQRYNSPLHF	TGTGCCAGCCAACCGCAGCGCTATAATTCACCCCTCCACTTT
TRBV4-3	.	TRBJ1-6	.	CASSLAGTVNSPLHF	TGCGCCAGCAGTCTCGCCGGGACGGTTAATTCACCCCTCCACTTT
TRBV27	.	TRBJ1-6	.	CASSSSTGGNSPLHF	.
TRBV7-9	.	TRBJ2-2	once	CASSFPRTTANTGELFF	TGTGCCAGCAGCTTCCCACGGACTACCGCTAACACCGGGGAGCTGTTTTTT
TRBV19	TRBD2	TRBJ2-7	few	CASSIGGLAMLREQYF	TGTGCCAGTAGTATCGGGGGGTTGGCCATGCTACGGGAGCAGTACTTC
TRBV4-1	.	TRBJ2-7	.	CASSQEPTGNYEQYF	TGCGCCAGCAGCCAAGAACCGACGGGGAACTACGAGCAGTACTTC
TRBV29-1	TRBD1	TRBJ1-2	.	CSGDRGTGYTF	TGCAGCGGGGACAGGGGGACTGGCTACACCTTC
TRBV27	.	TRBJ2-7	.	CASSFGRSYEQYF	TGTGCCAGCAGTTTCGGCCGGTCCTACGAGCAGTACTTC
TRBV5-1	.	TRBJ2-1	.	CASSLETFNEQFF	TGCGCCAGCAGCTTGGAAACTTTCAATGAGCAGTTCTTC
TRBV12-5	.	TRBJ2-7	.	CASGQARGYEQYF	TGTGCTAGTGGTCAAGCCCGGGGCTACGAGCAGTACTTC
TRBV2	TRBD2	TRBJ2-5	.	CASLSGAGGPPQETQYF	TGTGCCAGCCTTTCGGGTGCGGGGGGGCCCCCCCAAGAGACCCAGTACTTC
TRBV5-4	.	TRBJ1-2	.	CASSMDRMGYTF	TGTGCCAGCAGCATGGACAGAATGGGCTACACCTTC
TRBV7-2	.	TRBJ2-2	.	CTSSFLSGVNTGELFF	TGTACCAGCAGCTTTCTATCGGGAGTGAACACCGGGGAGCTGTTTTTT
TRBV5-1	TRBD1	TRBJ2-3	.	CASSFPGQITDTQYF	TGTGCCAGCAGCTTCCCGGGACAGATCACAGATACGCAGTATTTT
TRBV4-2	.	TRBJ2-1	.	CASSHIQSNEQFF	TGTGCCAGCAGCCATATCCAGTCCAATGAGCAGTTCTTC
TRBV7-9	.	TRBJ1-4	.	CASSLKGSETEKLFF	TGTGCCAGCAGCTTAAAAGGGTCGGAAACCGAAAAACTGTTTTTT
TRBV4-1	.	TRBJ2-5	.	CASSQEGLGETQYF	TGCGCTAGCAGCCAAGAGGGTCTCGGGGAGACCCAGTACTTC
TRBV4-1	TRBD2	TRBJ2-7	.	CASSQAIRGGGYEQYF	TGCGCCAGCAGCCAAGCGATTCGTGGGGGGGGTTACGAGCAGTACTTC
TRBV6-4	TRBD2	TRBJ2-7	.	CASSVSGGGYEQYF	TGTGCCAGCAGTGTTTCAGGCGGGGGCTACGAGCAGTACTTC
TRBV7-2	.	TRBJ2-2	.	CASSLHQGTGELFF	TGTGCCAGCAGCTTACATCAGGGCACCGGGGAGCTGTTTTTT